This TCR beta chain was found in a study of technical replicates of blood from several donors. Profiled with immunoSEQ multiplex PCR; TCRdb holds only in-frame clones, not every one. Among tens of thousands of clones listed, around 94% were seen once. CDR3 size: 15 residues. Germline CDR1 MNHEY, CDR2 SVGAGI. The trim removed 0 bases at V and 7 bases at J, leaving 4 bases unmatched. This chain joins TRBV6-5 and TRBJ1-2, with 11 positions matching TRBD1. This clonotype was sampled from a human donor in good health. The sample consisted of T cells isolated from PBMCs. In nucleotides, the CDR3 is TGTGCCAGCAGTTACTCCGGGACAGGGGGGTTTGGCTACACCTTC. Amino acid sequence: CASSYSGTGGFGYTF.